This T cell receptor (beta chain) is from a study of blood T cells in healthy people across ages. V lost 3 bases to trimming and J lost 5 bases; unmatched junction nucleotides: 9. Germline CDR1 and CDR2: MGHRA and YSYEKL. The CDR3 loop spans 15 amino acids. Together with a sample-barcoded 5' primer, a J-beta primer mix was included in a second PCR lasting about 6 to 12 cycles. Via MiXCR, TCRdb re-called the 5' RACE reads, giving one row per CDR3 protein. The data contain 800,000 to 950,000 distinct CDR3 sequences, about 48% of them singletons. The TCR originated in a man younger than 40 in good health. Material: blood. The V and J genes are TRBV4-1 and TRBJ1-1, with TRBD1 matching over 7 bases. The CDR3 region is CASSHRQGTATEAFF. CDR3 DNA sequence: TGCGCCAGCAGCCATCGACAAGGGACAGCAACTGAAGCTTTCTTT.